This note documents a single T cell receptor (beta chain) sequence. Its antigen is as yet unknown. The data were taken from a study of T cell responses to AZD1222 COVID-19 vaccine. Study-wide findings and caveats: Within unmutated variant regions lay the reported targets of nearly half of spike-specific TCRs.

Germline-derived CDR1 and CDR2 are LNHDA and SQIVND (reference sequence). The CDR3 is made up of 12 amino acids. Trimming pared 5 bases from V and 4 bases from J, leaving 8 bases between. The protocol was immunoSEQ multiplex PCR, while the TCRdb copy is restricted to in-frame clones and leaves out a portion. Of 100,000 to 110,000 clones listed, approximately 90% were seen once; the top ten hold about 1.8%. The chain employs TRBV19 and TRBJ1-2; D unclear. The source of this sequence is an adult in good health. This sample comprised peripheral blood, obtained on day 0 of AZD1222 vaccination. In DNA, the CDR3 is TGTGCCAGTAGTGACGGGCGCTATGGCTACACCTTC. Translated, it gives CASSDGRYGYTF.